One and the same sample provided the 22 T cell receptor beta chains below, sequenced in a study of shared clonotypes between healthy human individuals. The naive CD8 population came from CD45RO-negative cells selected for CCR7, without terminally differentiated effector memory CD45RA+ cells. Profiled with immunoSEQ multiplex PCR; TCRdb holds only in-frame clones, not every one. The repertoire holds roughly 2.1 million clones, with approximately 94% as singletons. The sequenced sample consisted of naive CD8+ T cells from PBMCs. The receptors were sampled from a man between 18 and 35 years old in good health. Some clones in this sample may be carry-over from other donors' samples.

This chain connects TRBV27 to TRBJ2-2; 10 positions match TRBD2. The germline V gene encodes CDR1 MNHEY and CDR2 SMNVEV (reference sequence). Trimming at V came to 5 bases and at J to 4 bases, leaving 7 bases not matched to a gene. The CDR3 extends over 16 amino acids. As DNA, the CDR3 is TGTGCCAGCAGTATCTATCTAGCGGGAGCCACCGGGGAGCTGTTTTTT. Its translation is CASSIYLAGATGELFF.

Concerning this clone: Mismatch with germline at one junction end may stem from a read error. The chain uses TRBV7-9 and TRBJ2-1; TRBD2 matches at 8 bases. The germline V gene has CDR1 SEHNR and CDR2 FQNEAQ (reference sequence). The CDR3 runs 15 residues. The CDR3, as DNA: TGTGCCAGCGGCTTGGCGGGGGGCAGGAACAATGAGCAGTTCTTC. Encoded protein: CASGLAGGRNNEQFF.

This chain links TRBV14 with TRBJ1-4; a weak D match, TRBD1 (6 bases). Trimming took off 0 bases at V and 7 bases at J, with 12 bases between the two ends. The CDR3 loop spans 15 amino acids. Per the germline V gene, CDR1 is SGHDN and CDR2 is FVKESK. Here the CDR3 reads CASSQDWGRGEKLFF. CDR3 in DNA: TGTGCCAGCAGCCAAGACTGGGGGCGCGGTGAAAAACTGTTTTTT.

The chain is built from TRBV2 and TRBJ2-7, with a weak D call TRBD2 (6 bases). Trimming shortened V by 5 bases and J by 5 bases, and 16 bases separated the two germline ends. CDR3 length equals 14 residues. Germline CDR1 and CDR2: SNHLY and FYNNEI. The CDR3 reads CASSRREGNHEQYF. CDR3 nucleotide sequence: TGTGCCAGCAGTCGGCGGGAAGGTAATCACGAGCAGTACTTC.

This chain uses TRBV15 with TRBJ1-5; 8 bases map to TRBD1. Germline CDR1 and CDR2: LNHNV and YYDKDF (reference sequence). The J segment lost 2 bases and the V segment lost 3 bases, leaving 12 bases of the junction unmatched. This CDR3 has 18 amino acids. The CDR3 spells CATSRDREVLYGNQPQHF. In DNA, the CDR3 is TGTGCCACCAGCAGGGACAGGGAGGTCCTCTATGGCAATCAGCCCCAGCATTTT.

This chain uses TRBV19 with TRBJ1-1, with D uncertain. The CDR3 extends over 18 amino acids. Germline CDR1 is LNHDA and CDR2 is SQIVND (reference sequence). V lost 0 bases and J lost 1, with 18 bases in between. The CDR3: CASSIDPIGPGENTEAFF. In DNA form, the CDR3 reads TGTGCCAGTAGTATAGACCCAATAGGCCCGGGAGAGAACACTGAAGCTTTCTTT.

The V call is TRBV15, the J call TRBJ1-2, with D tentatively TRBD1 (5 bases). V lost 4 bases, J lost 2 bases, and 17 bases lay in between. The CDR3 extends over 16 amino acids. CDR1 and CDR2 (germline): LNHNV, YYDKDF (reference sequence). CDR3 sequence (DNA): TGTGCCACCAGCACTTCCCTGGGGGGATCGAACTATGGCTACACCTTC. This translates into CATSTSLGGSNYGYTF.

With respect to this clone: Other DNA sequences in this specimen translate into the identical CDR3. The chain joins TRBV27 to TRBJ1-1, with TRBD1 matching 7 bases. CDR3 length: 14 residues. V shed 5 bases, J shed 5 bases, and the junction held 8 bases outside the gene matches. Germline CDR1 MNHEY, CDR2 SMNVEV (reference sequence). DNA for the CDR3: TGTGCCAGCAGTCTCAACAGGGGAGGGACTGAAGCTTTCTTT. Its translation: CASSLNRGGTEAFF.

The count of this clone is one. The sample holds other DNA sequences that translate to the same CDR3. The V and J genes are TRBV18 and TRBJ2-7, with 8 bases aligning to TRBD1. V lost 3 bases, J lost 4 bases, and 8 bases stayed unmatched. The CDR3 has 15 amino acids. Germline-derived CDR1 and CDR2 are KGHSH and LQKENI. CDR3 nucleotides: TGTGCCAGCTCACCGGGTCCCGGGACAGGATACGAGCAGTACTTC. Amino acids: CASSPGPGTGYEQYF.

A word on this clone: This same CDR3 is encoded by further DNA sequences in the sample. The chain couples TRBV11-2 to TRBJ2-1, with TRBD2 matching 7 bases. Looked up from germline, CDR1 is SGHAT and CDR2 is FQNNGV. V lost 1 base and J lost 4; bases outside the gene matches: 1. This CDR3 region has 14 residues. CDR3 amino acids: CASSLAAGYNEQFF. CDR3 in DNA: TGTGCCAGCAGCTTAGCAGCGGGATACAATGAGCAGTTCTTC.

In its sample, this clone was seen once. The chain is built from TRBV27 and TRBJ2-1, with 8 bases matching TRBD1. The CDR3 consists of 16 residues. Unmatched junction bases numbered 18, after V lost 7 bases and J lost 10 bases. The V gene's germline CDR1 is MNHEY and CDR2 SMNVEV (reference sequence). CDR3 DNA: TGTGCCAGCACTTGGTCCTTGGGACAGGTCAAAGAGGAGCAGTTCTTC. Translation gives CASTWSLGQVKEEQFF.

The chain recombines TRBV6-5 with TRBJ1-1; D uncertain. Germline CDR1 reads MNHEY; CDR2 reads SVGAGI. Trimming shortened V by 2 bases and J by 1 base, and 11 bases separated the two germline ends. This CDR3 has 15 residues. DNA for the CDR3: TGTGCCAGCAGTTACGGTCGGGTCCCGAACACTGAAGCTTTCTTT. Amino acid sequence: CASSYGRVPNTEAFF.

This sequence joins TRBV10-2 and TRBJ2-7; D is ambiguous. The CDR3 is 13 residues long. From germline, CDR1 is WSHSY and CDR2 SAAADI. Trimming removed 5 bases from V and 6 bases from J, with 14 bases in between. CDR3 loop: CASSSGLRGEQYF. Here the CDR3 DNA reads TGCGCCAGCAGTTCAGGCCTCCGTGGCGAGCAGTACTTC.

This clone has only a few counts. This same CDR3 is encoded by further DNA sequences in the sample. V gene TRBV30 combines with J gene TRBJ1-2; the D is unclear. V was clipped by 0 bases and J by 7 bases, with 6 bases between them. CDR1 GTSNPN and CDR2 SVGIG come from the germline V gene (reference sequence). The CDR3 totals 11 residues. The CDR3 protein is CAWSVGLGYTF. CDR3 nucleotide sequence: TGTGCCTGGAGTGTAGGTCTTGGCTACACCTTC.

The chain joins TRBV9 to TRBJ2-3, with 10 bases identical to TRBD2. Trimming removed 0 bases from V and 0 bases from J; junction bases left unmatched: 4. The CDR3 spans 17 residues. CDR1 SGDLS and CDR2 YYNGEE come from the germline V gene. CDR3 sequence (DNA): TGTGCCAGCAGCGTAGGAGCGGGAGGGCCGAGCACAGATACGCAGTATTTT. It encodes CASSVGAGGPSTDTQYF. The full variable domain, completed using reference TRBV9 and TRBJ2-3, is DSGVTQTPKHLITATGQRVTLRCSPRSGDLSVYWYQQSLDQGLQFLIQYYNGEERAKGNILERFSAQQFPDLHSELNLSSLELGDSALYFCASSVGAGGPSTDTQYFGPGTRLTVL.

The V call is TRBV6-4, the J call TRBJ2-1, with TRBD2 matching over 9 bases. This CDR3 comprises 15 residues. The ends lost 4 bases at V and 2 bases at J; junction bases unmatched: 3. CDR1 is MRHNA and CDR2 is SNTAGT in the germline V gene. The CDR3 nucleotides read TGTGCCAGCAGTGCGACTAGCGGAGCCTACAATGAGCAGTTCTTC. Translating gives CASSATSGAYNEQFF.

The chain links TRBV9 to TRBJ2-7; 9 nucleotides match TRBD2. This CDR3 spans 15 amino acids. J gave up 3 bases and V 2 bases, and 6 bases lay outside the gene matches. CDR1 and CDR2 (germline): SGDLS, YYNGEE. The CDR3 DNA reads TGTGCCAGCAGCGTTAGCGGGAGTGAGGTCTACGAGCAGTACTTC. Encoded protein: CASSVSGSEVYEQYF.

About this clone: This sample includes further DNA sequences coding for the same CDR3. The V and J genes are TRBV19 and TRBJ2-1; the D is unclear. The CDR3 runs to 14 residues. Germline V gene data show CDR1 as LNHDA and CDR2 as SQIVND (reference sequence). Trimming left V 1 base short and J 2 bases short, with 6 bases between. The CDR3 DNA sequence: TGTGCCAGTAGTATAGGTGGGACCTACAATGAGCAGTTCTTC. This sequence encodes CASSIGGTYNEQFF.

For this clone: Other DNA sequences in the same sample also yield this CDR3. The gene calls are TRBV5-6 and TRBJ2-1, with D possibly TRBD2 on 6 matching bases. Trimming left V 4 bases short and J 7 bases short, with 9 bases between. The CDR3 has 12 residues. Germline assignment: CDR1 SGHDT and CDR2 YYEEEE. The CDR3 loop reads CASSTGGNEQFF. The CDR3 nucleotides read TGTGCCAGCAGCACCGGGGGTAATGAGCAGTTCTTC. The full variable domain, its missing parts supplied by reference TRBV5-6 and TRBJ2-1, is DAGVTQSPTHLIKTRGQQVTLRCSPKSGHDTVSWYQQALGQGPQFIFQYYEEEERQRGNFPDRFSGHQFPNYSSELNVNALLLGDSALYLCASSTGGNEQFFGPGTRLTVL.

The J gene is TRBJ2-2, the V gene TRBV19; D call uncertain. The germline V gene encodes CDR1 LNHDA and CDR2 SQIVND (reference sequence). The CDR3 has 15 residues. V lost 1 base and J 1 base, leaving 7 bases between the germline ends. The CDR3 coding sequence is TGTGCCAGTAGTATAGGTGTCTTGAACACCGGGGAGCTGTTTTTT. It translates to CASSIGVLNTGELFF.

The rearrangement uses TRBV28 and TRBJ1-1; 7 nucleotides line up with TRBD1. The germline gives CDR1 MDHEN, CDR2 SYDVKM. The junction had 5 bases not matched to a gene; V was cut back by 6 bases and J by 1 base. The CDR3 has 14 amino acids. CDR3 DNA: TGTGCCAGCAGCACCGCAGGGGGGAACACTGAAGCTTTCTTT. Translated: CASSTAGGNTEAFF. Combining the CDR3 with reference TRBV28 and TRBJ1-1 gives the whole variable domain DVKVTQSSRYLVKRTGEKVFLECVQDMDHENMFWYRQDPGLGLRLIYFSYDVKMKEKGDIPEGYSVSREKKERFSLILESASTNQTSMYLCASSTAGGNTEAFFGQGTRLTVV.

Details on this clone: This sample includes further DNA sequences coding for the same CDR3. The V and J genes are TRBV7-2 and TRBJ2-7, with D maybe TRBD2 (6 bases). V lost 5 bases to trimming and J lost 2 bases, with 10 bases between them. In germline, CDR1 is SGHTA, CDR2 FQGNSA. This CDR3 is 13 amino acids long. The CDR3, as DNA: TGTGCCAGCAGCCTTAGCGGCGCCTACGAGCAGTACTTC. This translates into CASSLSGAYEQYF.